Following are 28 T cell receptor beta chains from one sample sequenced in a study of cytotoxic CD8 clonotypes in ibrutinib-treated CLL. Assay: immunoSEQ multiplex PCR; the TCRdb copy retains only in-frame clones and omits some. The repertoire holds tens of thousands of clones, with less than 70% as singletons. Sequenced here: PBMCs, sampled after 12 months of ibrutinib treatment. These receptors originate from a human donor with chronic lymphocytic leukemia.

The chain uses TRBV11-3 and TRBJ2-3; D is perhaps TRBD1 (6 bases). Deletions cut 4 bases from V and 3 bases from J, with 8 bases between. Germline V CDR1 and CDR2: SGHNT, YENEEA. This CDR3 is built from 13 residues. CDR3 loop: CASSSQGTDTQYF. In DNA, the CDR3 is TGTGCCAGCAGCTCCCAGGGGACAGATACGCAGTATTTT.

V is TRBV5-1 and J is TRBJ2-5; TRBD2 might be the D (5 bases). The V gene lost 4 bases and the J gene lost 2 bases, with 21 bases spanning the gap. The CDR3 is 17 amino acids. Germline V gene data show CDR1 as SGHRS and CDR2 as YFSETQ. In DNA, the CDR3 is TGCGCCAGCAGCCGGTGGAGACGGACCGGGGATCAAGAGACCCAGTACTTC. Translated: CASSRWRRTGDQETQYF.

V and J are TRBV11-2 and TRBJ1-4, with a tentative D call TRBD1 (6 bases). In germline, CDR1 is SGHAT, CDR2 FQNNGV. V gave up 5 bases and J gave up 12 bases, with 13 bases separating them. This CDR3 contains 12 residues. As DNA, the CDR3 is TGTGCCAGCAGCCAAGACAGGATCCAACTGTTTTTT. This translates into CASSQDRIQLFF.

V and J are TRBV7-6 and TRBJ1-2; 7 bases are a match to TRBD1. The CDR3 extends over 16 amino acids. J was trimmed by 3 bases and V by 1 base; bases with no gene match: 8. Germline CDR1 reads SGHVS; CDR2 reads FNYEAQ. The CDR3 reads CASSLVPTGADYGYTF. The CDR3, as DNA: TGTGCCAGCAGCTTAGTCCCAACAGGGGCCGACTATGGCTACACCTTC.

This clone has just a few counts. The chain couples TRBV7-9 to TRBJ1-2, with D perhaps matching TRBD1 (5 bases). The CDR3 has 15 amino acids. Germline V gene data show CDR1 as SEHNR and CDR2 as FQNEAQ (reference sequence). Deletions cut 5 bases from V and 2 bases from J, with 15 bases between. DNA for the CDR3: TGTGCCAGCAGCCCCTGGGGGGGTTTCAACTATGGCTACACCTTC. Residues: CASSPWGGFNYGYTF. Together with reference TRBV7-9 and TRBJ1-2, the CDR3 gives the full variable domain: DTGVSQNPRHKITKRGQNVTFRCDPISEHNRLYWYRQTLGQGPEFLTYFQNEAQLEKSRLLSDRFSAERPKGSFSTLEIQRTEQGDSAMYLCASSPWGGFNYGYTFGSGTRLTVV.

The chain is built from TRBV5-4 and TRBJ2-1; TRBD1 aligns across 10 bases. The CDR3 runs 15 residues. The germline CDR1 and CDR2 sequences are SGHNT and YYREEE (reference sequence). V trimming: 4 bases; J trimming: 7 bases; junction bases outside the gene matches: 8. The CDR3 loop is CASSTGQGRWNEQFF. The CDR3 DNA sequence: TGTGCCAGCAGCACGGGACAGGGGAGGTGGAATGAGCAGTTCTTC.

This chain uses TRBV7-2 with TRBJ2-3; 11 bases are shared with TRBD2. V lost 5 bases to trimming and J lost 3 bases; unmatched junction nucleotides: 10. Germline assignment: CDR1 SGHTA and CDR2 FQGNSA. The CDR3 extends over 17 amino acids. The CDR3 coding sequence is TGTGCCAGCAGCCTGAATCCTAGCGGGGGGCTTACAGATACGCAGTATTTT. Protein sequence: CASSLNPSGGLTDTQYF.

This clone has more than one count but fewer than ten. The chain uses TRBV2 and TRBJ2-5; no clear D. The germline CDR1 and CDR2 sequences are SNHLY and FYNNEI. V was clipped by 8 bases and J by 1 base, with 11 bases between them. This CDR3 contains 13 residues. Here the CDR3 reads CASGPAVQETQYF. The DNA for the CDR3 is TGTGCCAGCGGACCTGCGGTCCAAGAGACCCAGTACTTC.

The V call is TRBV2, the J call TRBJ2-3; D possibly corresponds to TRBD2 (7 bases). The germline V and J ends were trimmed by 6 bases and 7 bases, with 23 bases remaining between them. Germline-derived CDR1 and CDR2 are SNHLY and FYNNEI. The CDR3 length is 16 residues. The CDR3 spells CASRGGTGTRGNTQYF. CDR3 DNA sequence: TGTGCCAGCAGGGGGGGGACCGGGACAAGAGGAAATACGCAGTATTTT.

This chain uses TRBV27 with TRBJ1-1, with 9 bases matching TRBD1. With V trimmed by 5 bases and J by 1 base, 5 bases remained unmatched. The CDR3 length is 15 residues. Germline lookup yields CDR1 MNHEY and CDR2 SMNVEV (reference sequence). The CDR3 loop is CASSPRQGGNTEAFF. Written as DNA, the CDR3 is TGTGCCAGCAGTCCCCGACAGGGGGGGAACACTGAAGCTTTCTTT.

This chain connects TRBV19 to TRBJ2-5, with unresolved D. CDR1 is LNHDA and CDR2 is SQIVND in the germline V gene (reference sequence). This CDR3 has 15 residues. Trimming stripped 5 bases from V and 3 bases from J, with 16 bases between. The CDR3, as DNA: TGTGCCAGTAGTCCTGGGTTAGGTTTGGAAGAGACCCAGTACTTC. Translated, it gives CASSPGLGLEETQYF.

The chain links TRBV4-1 to TRBJ1-1; D not resolved. Germline V gene sequence: CDR1 MGHRA, CDR2 YSYEKL. The CDR3 runs to 13 residues. V lost 2 bases and J lost 2, with 6 bases in between. In DNA, the CDR3 is TGCGCCAGCAGCCAACAAATTAACACTGAAGCTTTCTTT. Translation: CASSQQINTEAFF.

This sequence joins TRBV19 and TRBJ1-3; 9 nucleotides align to TRBD1. CDR3 size: 15 residues. J gave up 0 bases and V 8 bases, and 5 bases lay outside the gene matches. The germline V gene encodes CDR1 LNHDA and CDR2 SQIVND (reference sequence). The CDR3 loop is CASSWTGDSGNTIYF. In nucleotides, the CDR3 is TGTGCCAGTTCCTGGACAGGGGACTCTGGAAACACCATATATTTT.

The rearrangement links TRBV29-1 to TRBJ1-1; D is undetermined. V lost 3 bases, J lost 3 bases, and 8 bases lay in between. Germline values: CDR1 SQVTM, CDR2 ANQGSEA. The CDR3 is 12 residues long. CDR3 in amino acids: CSVDRTHTEAFF. The CDR3 region has the DNA TGCAGCGTTGATAGGACGCACACTGAAGCTTTCTTT.

The chain is built from TRBV6-6 and TRBJ1-2; weak D call: TRBD1 (5 bases). The CDR3 is 15 residues long. Trimming shortened V by 2 bases and J by 2 bases, and 12 bases separated the two germline ends. CDR1 and CDR2 (germline): MNHNY, SVGAGI (reference sequence). DNA of the CDR3: TGTGCCAGCAGTTACGGCAGGGCGGGAAACTATGGCTACACCTTC. Translating it yields CASSYGRAGNYGYTF.

The V and J genes are TRBV19 and TRBJ2-3; 11 nucleotides align to TRBD2. V dropped 7 bases and J dropped 3; count of bases not matched to a gene: 9. Germline V gene lookup returns CDR1 LNHDA and CDR2 SQIVND (reference sequence). This CDR3 comprises 16 residues. The CDR3 is CASNRLAGGPTDTQYF. CDR3 nucleotides: TGTGCCAGTAATCGATTAGCGGGGGGGCCAACAGATACGCAGTATTTT.

This rearrangement joins TRBV5-8 to TRBJ2-7, with D possibly matching TRBD1 (6 bases). The CDR3 sequence is 14 residues long. The V gene's germline CDR1 is SGHTS and CDR2 YDEGEE. The V end was cut by 1 base, the J end by 3 bases, with 11 bases between. Written as DNA, the CDR3 is TGTGCCAGCAGCTTGCAGGGGACCAGCTACGAGCAGTACTTC. This sequence encodes CASSLQGTSYEQYF.

The chain has TRBV27 and TRBJ1-6; perhaps TRBD1 as D (6 bases). Germline CDR1 reads MNHEY; CDR2 reads SMNVEV (reference sequence). V dropped 3 bases and J dropped 4 bases, with 16 bases sitting between them. This CDR3 contains 17 residues. CDR3 region: CASSFGGSTTYNSPLHF. The CDR3 bases are TGTGCCAGCAGTTTCGGGGGCTCCACTACTTATAATTCACCCCTCCACTTT.

This clone has at least ten counts. No DNA is shown, since the ends of the CDR3 on it are uncertain; the CDR3 is the one TCRdb lists. The J gene is TRBJ1-2, the V gene TRBV5-1. The CDR3 has 13 residues if both end residues are counted. Looked up from germline, CDR1 is SGHRS and CDR2 is YFSETQ. CDR3 loop: CASSPGSWGYGTF.

The table lists this clone with a few counts. The chain employs TRBV9 and TRBJ1-3; D not certain. The CDR3 has 15 amino acids. Deletions cut 0 bases from V and 0 bases from J, with 7 bases between. Germline assignment: CDR1 SGDLS and CDR2 YYNGEE. The CDR3 DNA follows: TGTGCCAGCAGCGTAGAACACCTCTCTGGAAACACCATATATTTT. It codes for CASSVEHLSGNTIYF.

The chain employs TRBV27 and TRBJ1-1, with a tentative D call TRBD1 (6 bases). The germline gives CDR1 MNHEY, CDR2 SMNVEV (reference sequence). V was clipped by 7 bases and J by 3 bases, with 15 bases between them. This CDR3 contains 14 residues. CDR3 in DNA: TGTGCCAGCACCACGGGCCAGGGGTACACTGAAGCTTTCTTT. It encodes CASTTGQGYTEAFF.

The chain is built from TRBV2 and TRBJ1-1, with 9 bases that match TRBD1. This CDR3 region has 13 residues. V gave up 10 bases and J gave up 0 bases; unmatched junction bases: 3. Per the germline V gene, CDR1 is SNHLY and CDR2 is FYNNEI. CDR3 bases: TGTGCCACCACAGGGGGCATGAACACTGAAGCTTTCTTT. Encoded protein: CATTGGMNTEAFF.

The CDR3 spells CASSYLYEQYF. The CDR3 DNA reads as TGTGCCAGCAGCTACCTCTACGAGCAGTACTTC. The chain uses TRBV5-5 and TRBJ2-7; D gene unclear. Trimming shortened V by 3 bases and J by 3 bases, and 4 bases separated the two germline ends. The CDR3 runs to 11 residues. The V gene's germline CDR1 is SGHKS and CDR2 YYEKEE (reference sequence).

The chain recombines TRBV5-5 with TRBJ1-1, with TRBD1 matching 8 bases. The CDR3 runs 15 residues. The germline gives CDR1 SGHKS, CDR2 YYEKEE (reference sequence). The junction had 5 bases not matched to a gene; V was cut back by 0 bases and J by 4 bases. The CDR3 DNA follows: TGTGCCAGCAGCTTGGCGGACAGGGTTGCCACTGAAGCTTTCTTT. The encoded protein is CASSLADRVATEAFF.

CDR3 in amino acids: CASSPRQGGEYGYTF. The CDR3 region has the DNA TGTGCCAGCTCACCACGACAGGGAGGCGAATATGGCTACACCTTC. The J gene is TRBJ1-2, the V gene TRBV18; 7 bases are a match to TRBD1. Per the germline V gene, CDR1 is KGHSH and CDR2 is LQKENI. V lost 1 base to trimming and J lost 5 bases; unmatched junction nucleotides: 7. This CDR3 has 15 residues. The full variable domain, its missing parts supplied by reference TRBV18 and TRBJ1-2, is NAGVMQNPRHLVRRRGQEARLRCSPMKGHSHVYWYRQLPEEGLKFMVYLQKENIIDESGMPKERFSAEFPKEGPSILRIQQVVRGDSAAYFCASSPRQGGEYGYTFGSGTRLTVV.

With regard to this clone: Other DNA sequences in this specimen translate into the identical CDR3. The chain carries TRBV9 and TRBJ1-1; D not certain. V lost 0 bases to trimming and J lost 7 bases, with 7 bases between them. The CDR3 loop spans 12 amino acids. Germline CDR1 and CDR2: SGDLS and YYNGEE. CDR3 amino acids: CASSVGGSEAFF. The CDR3 DNA reads TGTGCCAGCAGCGTAGGAGGGAGTGAAGCTTTCTTT.

The count of this clone is one. CDR3 in amino acids: CASLMTGGALYGYTF. CDR3 in DNA: TGTGCCAGCTTAATGACAGGGGGTGCCCTCTATGGCTACACCTTC. The rearrangement joins TRBV18 to TRBJ1-2; 9 bases align to TRBD1. Germline values: CDR1 KGHSH, CDR2 LQKENI. The CDR3 has 15 amino acids. Trimming took 7 bases from V and 4 from J; bases not matched to a gene: 10.

CDR3 in amino acids: CSVAGAGNEQYF. For the CDR3, the DNA is TGCAGCGTTGCCGGTGCAGGGAACGAGCAGTACTTC. V gene TRBV29-1 combines with J gene TRBJ2-7; TRBD1 might be the D (5 bases). The CDR3 consists of 12 residues. The germline gives CDR1 SQVTM, CDR2 ANQGSEA. Trimming took 4 bases from V and 5 from J, leaving 12 bases between them.